This is a list of T cell receptor beta chains from one sample in a study of blood T cells in healthy people across ages. TCRdb used MiXCR to reprocess the 5' RACE reads, holding one entry per CDR3 protein. The sample yields hundreds of thousands of distinct CDR3 sequences, roughly 58% seen once. Source material: blood. These TCRs come from a man aged 55-75 years in good health. The CDR3 runs from the conserved cysteine through the conserved F or W. Fields, in order: V gene, J gene, CDR3 protein.

>TRBV2|TRBJ2-3
CARRSSGGAFSTDTQYF
>TRBV7-9|TRBJ1-2
CASSKRDGTNYGYTF
>TRBV20-1|TRBJ2-3
CSASPMAAVTDTQYF
>TRBV7-2|TRBJ2-7
CASRGFSYEQYF
>TRBV10-2|TRBJ2-1
CASSDAAGGGVSYNEQFF
>TRBV29-1|TRBJ2-7
CSVRRDEGNEQYF
>TRBV21-1|TRBJ2-5
CAIVYRGDQETQYF
>TRBV4-1|TRBJ2-1
CASSLGFAEQFF
>TRBV7-9|TRBJ1-1
CASSVDSEAFF
>TRBV28|TRBJ1-2
CASSTPGGRLYGYTF
>TRBV10-3|TRBJ2-5
CAIAPGQGQETQYF
>TRBV4-1|TRBJ2-5
CASSQDIFRGDQETQYF
>TRBV6-6|TRBJ2-3
CASSYTLAFHTDTQYF
>TRBV7-2|TRBJ2-7
CASSLVGGSSYEQYF
>TRBV15|TRBJ2-5
CATSRETTAQETQYF
>TRBV2|TRBJ2-3
CASRAWRGSTDTQYF
>TRBV5-4|TRBJ2-7
CASSPDSTHYEQYF
>TRBV5-1|TRBJ1-2
CASSHGQGSNYGYTF
>TRBV20-1|TRBJ2-1
CSAEGAKSYNEQFF
>TRBV11-2|TRBJ1-6
CASSSTGTANSPLHF
>TRBV5-1|TRBJ2-1
CASSLAGSHNEQFF
>TRBV20-1|-
CSASGGLGEQYF
>TRBV7-9|TRBJ2-1
CASSLALNEQFF
>TRBV5-1|TRBJ2-1
CASSPGGTSGGGEQFF
>TRBV12-3/TRBV12-4|TRBJ2-5
CASSLLGGQETQYF
>TRBV28|TRBJ2-5
CASSFFGRVAQETQYF
>TRBV27|TRBJ2-7
CASRINRDRIYEQYF
>TRBV6-1|TRBJ1-4
CASSEGRSEKLFF
>TRBV12-3/TRBV12-4|TRBJ1-2
CASSPRLTYGYTF
>TRBV6-6|TRBJ2-7
CASSPGLNEQYF
>TRBV7-2|TRBJ2-3
CASSLVADLRDTQYF
>TRBV20-1|TRBJ1-2
CSAAAGTYDWGGYTF
>TRBV7-9|TRBJ2-1
CASSHRTGSYNEQFF
>TRBV12-3/TRBV12-4|TRBJ2-7
CASSLWTGPNYEQYF
>TRBV18|-
CASSPGTGIEQYF
>TRBV20-1|TRBJ2-1
CSASSGTGGLNEQFF
>TRBV20-1|TRBJ1-1
CSAVPVVGFGTEAFF
>TRBV29-1|TRBJ2-5
CSVGGGQETQYF
>TRBV4-1|TRBJ2-5
CASSRVGTTRETQYF
>TRBV6-2/TRBV6-3|TRBJ1-5
CASSYVDSFNQPQHF
>TRBV4-1|TRBJ2-1
CASSQDGTSGGAREQFF